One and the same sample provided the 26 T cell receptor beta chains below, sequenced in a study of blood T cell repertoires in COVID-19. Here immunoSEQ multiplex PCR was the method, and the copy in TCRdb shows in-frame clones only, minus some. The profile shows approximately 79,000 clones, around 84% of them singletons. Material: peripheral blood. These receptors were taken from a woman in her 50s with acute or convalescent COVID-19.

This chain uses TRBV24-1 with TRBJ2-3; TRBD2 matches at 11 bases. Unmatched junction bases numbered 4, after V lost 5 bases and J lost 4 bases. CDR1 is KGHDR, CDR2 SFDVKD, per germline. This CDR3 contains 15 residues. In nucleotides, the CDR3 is TGTGCCACCAGTGCTGTAGCGGGGGGGCCAGATACGCAGTATTTT. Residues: CATSAVAGGPDTQYF.

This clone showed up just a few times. The CDR3 sequence is CASSLVEGAPYEQYF. The CDR3 bases are TGCGCCAGCAGCTTGGTCGAAGGGGCCCCCTACGAGCAGTACTTC. V gene TRBV5-1 combines with J gene TRBJ2-7; TRBD1 is a possible D gene (5 bases). The CDR3 runs 15 residues. V was cut by 0 bases and J by 2 bases, with 12 bases left in between. In germline, CDR1 is SGHRS, CDR2 YFSETQ.

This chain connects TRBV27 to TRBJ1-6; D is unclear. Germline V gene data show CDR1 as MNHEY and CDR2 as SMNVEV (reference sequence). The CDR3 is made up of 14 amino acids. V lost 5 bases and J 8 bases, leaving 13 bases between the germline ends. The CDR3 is CASSPFFGDSPLHF. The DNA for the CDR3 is TGTGCCAGCAGTCCGTTCTTCGGGGATTCACCCCTCCACTTT.

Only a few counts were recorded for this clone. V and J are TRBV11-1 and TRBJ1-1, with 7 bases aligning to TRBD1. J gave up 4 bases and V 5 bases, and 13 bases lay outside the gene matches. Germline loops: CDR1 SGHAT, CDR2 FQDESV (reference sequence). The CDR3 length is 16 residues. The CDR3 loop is CASSPRGKGAGTEAFF. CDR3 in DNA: TGTGCCAGCAGCCCCCGGGGAAAGGGGGCGGGCACTGAAGCTTTCTTT. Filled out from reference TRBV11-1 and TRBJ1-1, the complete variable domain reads EAEVAQSPRYKITEKSQAVAFWCDPISGHATLYWYRQILGQGPELLVQFQDESVVDDSQLPKDRFSAERLKGVDSTLKIQPAELGDSAMYLCASSPRGKGAGTEAFFGQGTRLTVV.

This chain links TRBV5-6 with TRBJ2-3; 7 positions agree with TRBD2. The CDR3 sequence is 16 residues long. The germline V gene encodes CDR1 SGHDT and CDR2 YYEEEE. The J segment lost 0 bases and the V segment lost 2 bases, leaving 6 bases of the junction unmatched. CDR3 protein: CASSFLGGGSTDTQYF. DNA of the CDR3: TGTGCCAGCAGCTTCCTGGGGGGGGGTAGCACAGATACGCAGTATTTT.

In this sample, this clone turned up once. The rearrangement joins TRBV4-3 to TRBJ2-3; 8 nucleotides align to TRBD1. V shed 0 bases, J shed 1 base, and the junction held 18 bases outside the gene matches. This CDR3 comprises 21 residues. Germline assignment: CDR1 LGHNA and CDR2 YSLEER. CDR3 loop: CASSQDWYGTGLAIGTDTQYF. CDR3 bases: TGCGCCAGCAGCCAAGATTGGTACGGGACAGGTCTAGCGATCGGCACAGATACGCAGTATTTT.

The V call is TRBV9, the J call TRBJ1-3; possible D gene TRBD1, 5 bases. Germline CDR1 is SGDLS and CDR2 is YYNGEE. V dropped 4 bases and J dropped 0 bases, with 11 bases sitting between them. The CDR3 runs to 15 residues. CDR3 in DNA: TGTGCCAGCAGCTACCAGGGAATCTCTGGAAACACCATATATTTT. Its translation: CASSYQGISGNTIYF.

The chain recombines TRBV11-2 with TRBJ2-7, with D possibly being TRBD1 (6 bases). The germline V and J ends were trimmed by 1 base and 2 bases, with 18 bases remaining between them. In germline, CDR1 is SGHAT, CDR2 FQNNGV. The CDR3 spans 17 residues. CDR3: CASSLVLQGHLTYEQYF. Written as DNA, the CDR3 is TGTGCCAGCAGCTTAGTCCTTCAGGGACATTTAACCTACGAGCAGTACTTC.

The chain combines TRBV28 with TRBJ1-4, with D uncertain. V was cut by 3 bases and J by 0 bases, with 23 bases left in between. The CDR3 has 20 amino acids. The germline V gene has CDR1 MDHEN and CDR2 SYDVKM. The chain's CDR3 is CASSFRKEADLFATNEKLFF. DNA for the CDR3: TGTGCCAGCAGTTTCCGGAAGGAGGCCGATCTATTTGCAACTAATGAAAAACTGTTTTTT.

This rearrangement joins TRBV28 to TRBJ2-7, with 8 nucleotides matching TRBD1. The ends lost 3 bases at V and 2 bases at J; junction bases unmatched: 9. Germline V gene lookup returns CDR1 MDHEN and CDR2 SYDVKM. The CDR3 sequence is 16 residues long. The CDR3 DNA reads TGTGCCAGCAGTTTGTTCTTAGGACAGGGAGCCTACGAGCAGTACTTC. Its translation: CASSLFLGQGAYEQYF. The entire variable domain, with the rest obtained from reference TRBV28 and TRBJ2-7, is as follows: DVKVTQSSRYLVKRTGEKVFLECVQDMDHENMFWYRQDPGLGLRLIYFSYDVKMKEKGDIPEGYSVSREKKERFSLILESASTNQTSMYLCASSLFLGQGAYEQYFGPGTRLTVT.

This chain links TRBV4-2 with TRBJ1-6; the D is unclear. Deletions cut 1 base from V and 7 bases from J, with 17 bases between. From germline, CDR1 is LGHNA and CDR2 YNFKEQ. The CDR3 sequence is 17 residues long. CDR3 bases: TGTGCCAGCAGCCAAGGATCGGGGAAACAGCCCAATTCACCCCTCCACTTT. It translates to CASSQGSGKQPNSPLHF.

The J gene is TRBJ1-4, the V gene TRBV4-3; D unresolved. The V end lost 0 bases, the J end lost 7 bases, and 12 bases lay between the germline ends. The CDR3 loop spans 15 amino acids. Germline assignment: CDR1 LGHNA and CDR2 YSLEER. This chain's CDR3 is CASSQDFPAGEKLFF. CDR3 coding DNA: TGCGCCAGCAGCCAAGATTTCCCTGCGGGTGAAAAACTGTTTTTT.

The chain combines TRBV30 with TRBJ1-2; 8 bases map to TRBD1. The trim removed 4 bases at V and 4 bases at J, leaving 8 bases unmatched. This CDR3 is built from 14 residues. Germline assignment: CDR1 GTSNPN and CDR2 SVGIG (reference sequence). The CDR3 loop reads CAWIGTGGLYGYTF. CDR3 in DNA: TGTGCCTGGATTGGGACAGGCGGCCTCTATGGCTACACCTTC. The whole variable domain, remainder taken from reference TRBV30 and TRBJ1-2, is SQTIHQWPATLVQPVGSPLSLECTVEGTSNPNLYWYRQAAGRGLQLLFYSVGIGQISSEVPQNLSASRPQDRQFILSSKKLLLSDSGFYLCAWIGTGGLYGYTFGSGTRLTVV.

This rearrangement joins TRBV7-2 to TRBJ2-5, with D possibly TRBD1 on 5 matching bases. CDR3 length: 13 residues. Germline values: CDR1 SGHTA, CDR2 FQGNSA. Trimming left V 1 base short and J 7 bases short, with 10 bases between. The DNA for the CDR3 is TGTGCCAGCAGCTTAGATAGGGGTGGGACCCAGTACTTC. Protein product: CASSLDRGGTQYF.

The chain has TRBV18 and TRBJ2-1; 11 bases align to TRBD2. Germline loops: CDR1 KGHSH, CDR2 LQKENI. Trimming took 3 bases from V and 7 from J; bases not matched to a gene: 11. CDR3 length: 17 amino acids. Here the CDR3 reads CASSPLKGSGRGNEQFF. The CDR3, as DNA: TGTGCCAGCTCACCCTTAAAAGGTAGCGGGAGGGGAAATGAGCAGTTCTTC.

Here the CDR3 DNA reads TGTGCCAGTAGTTGGGACAGGGAGGAGACCCAGTACTTC. Protein: CASSWDREETQYF. The chain employs TRBV19 and TRBJ2-5, with 9 bases lining up with TRBD1. The V gene's germline CDR1 is LNHDA and CDR2 SQIVND (reference sequence). With V trimmed by 5 bases and J by 5 bases, 3 bases remained unmatched. This CDR3 comprises 13 residues.

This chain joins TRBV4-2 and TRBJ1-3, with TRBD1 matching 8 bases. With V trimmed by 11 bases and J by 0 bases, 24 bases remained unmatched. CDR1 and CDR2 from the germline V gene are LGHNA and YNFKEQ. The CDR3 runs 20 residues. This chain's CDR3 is CARNQAGNRGDRSSGNTIYF. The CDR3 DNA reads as TGTGCCCGGAACCAAGCAGGAAACAGGGGGGACCGAAGCTCTGGAAACACCATATATTTT.

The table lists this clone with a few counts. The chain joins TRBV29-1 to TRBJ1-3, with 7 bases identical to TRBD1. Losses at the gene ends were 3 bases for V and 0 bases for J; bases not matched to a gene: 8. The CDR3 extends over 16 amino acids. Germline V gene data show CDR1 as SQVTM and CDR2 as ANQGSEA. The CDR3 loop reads CSVDGAGGLSGNTIYF. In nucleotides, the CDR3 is TGCAGCGTTGACGGGGCAGGGGGTCTCTCTGGAAACACCATATATTTT.

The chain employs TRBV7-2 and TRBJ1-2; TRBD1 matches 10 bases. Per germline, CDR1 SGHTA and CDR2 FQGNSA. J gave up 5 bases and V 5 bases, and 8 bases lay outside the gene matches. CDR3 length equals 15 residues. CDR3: CASSKLTGQGYGYTF. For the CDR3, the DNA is TGTGCCAGCAGCAAACTAACGGGACAGGGGTATGGCTACACCTTC.

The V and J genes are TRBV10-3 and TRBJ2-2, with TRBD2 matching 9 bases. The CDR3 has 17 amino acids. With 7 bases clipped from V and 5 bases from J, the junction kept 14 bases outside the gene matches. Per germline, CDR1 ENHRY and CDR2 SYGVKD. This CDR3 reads CAIMAPVAGARTGELFF. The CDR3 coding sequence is TGTGCCATCATGGCCCCCGTAGCGGGGGCGAGGACCGGGGAGCTGTTTTTT.

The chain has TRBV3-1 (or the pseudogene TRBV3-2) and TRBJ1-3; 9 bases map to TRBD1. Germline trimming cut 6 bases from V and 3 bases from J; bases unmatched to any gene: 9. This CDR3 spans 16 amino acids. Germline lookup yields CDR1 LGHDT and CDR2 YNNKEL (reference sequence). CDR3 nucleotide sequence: TGTGCCAGCAGGCGAAAGCGGGACAGGGTTGGAAACACCATATATTTT. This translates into CASRRKRDRVGNTIYF.

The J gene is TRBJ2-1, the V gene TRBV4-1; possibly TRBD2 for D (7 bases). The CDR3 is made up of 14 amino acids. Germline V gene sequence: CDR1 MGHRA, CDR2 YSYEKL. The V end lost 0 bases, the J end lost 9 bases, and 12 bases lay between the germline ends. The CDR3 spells CASSQDRGALEQFF. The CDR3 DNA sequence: TGCGCCAGCAGCCAAGATCGGGGGGCGCTTGAGCAGTTCTTC.

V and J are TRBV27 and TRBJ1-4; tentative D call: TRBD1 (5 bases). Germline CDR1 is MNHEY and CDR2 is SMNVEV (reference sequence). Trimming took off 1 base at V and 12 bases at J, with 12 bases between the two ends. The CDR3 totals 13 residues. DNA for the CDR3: TGTGCCAGCAGTTTATTGCCAACGGGGGAACTGTTTTTT. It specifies CASSLLPTGELFF.

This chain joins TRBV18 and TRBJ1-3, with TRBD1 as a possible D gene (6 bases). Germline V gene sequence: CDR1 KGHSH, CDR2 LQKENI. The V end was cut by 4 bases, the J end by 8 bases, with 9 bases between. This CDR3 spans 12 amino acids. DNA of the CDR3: TGTGCCAGCTCACTCAAGGGGGACACCATATATTTT. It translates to CASSLKGDTIYF.

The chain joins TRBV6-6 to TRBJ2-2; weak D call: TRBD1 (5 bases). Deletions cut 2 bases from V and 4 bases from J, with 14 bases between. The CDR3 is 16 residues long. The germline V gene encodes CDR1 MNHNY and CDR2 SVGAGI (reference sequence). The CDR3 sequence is CASSYGWGGATGELFF. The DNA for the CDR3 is TGTGCCAGCAGTTACGGATGGGGCGGAGCCACCGGGGAGCTGTTTTTT.

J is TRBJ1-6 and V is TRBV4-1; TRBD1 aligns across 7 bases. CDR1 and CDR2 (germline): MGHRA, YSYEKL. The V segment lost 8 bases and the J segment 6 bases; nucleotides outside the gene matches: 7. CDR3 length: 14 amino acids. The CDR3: CASGHGTVNSPLHF. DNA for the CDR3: TGCGCCAGCGGTCACGGGACAGTTAATTCACCCCTCCACTTT.